Included here is one T cell receptor beta chain sequence, with context. Its cognate antigen is unknown. The germline V gene has CDR1 LGHNA and CDR2 YSLEER. The CDR3 runs to 16 residues. J was trimmed by 0 bases and V by 0 bases; bases with no gene match: 3. This sample is drawn from a study of blood T cells in healthy people across ages. Study-level background: Per two T cells, about one barcoded beta molecule was captured through template switching. Broader study findings: The donors' CMV status was not determined, possibly confounding changes in expanded clonotypes. A greater number of naive CD4+ cells and higher diversity distinguished long-lived donors from aged donors.

Primed by a sample-barcoded 5' primer and a J-beta primer mix, a second PCR proceeded for roughly 7 to 11 cycles. TCRdb ran MiXCR on the 5' RACE reads and lists one entry per CDR3 protein. The sample includes approximately 2,000,000 distinct CDR3 sequences, roughly two fifths seen only once; the top ten take 23%. What was sequenced was blood. The V and J genes are TRBV4-3 and TRBJ2-3; the match to TRBD2 covers 7 bases. This TCR came from a human donor in good health. The chain's CDR3 is CASSQERGSSTDTQYF. The CDR3 DNA is TGCGCCAGCAGCCAAGAGCGGGGGTCAAGCACAGATACGCAGTATTTT.